These 32 T cell receptor beta chains share one sample of origin, sequenced in a study of T cells in Graves' hyperthyroidism and ophthalmopathy. The TCR beta CDR3 regions underwent amplification using RNA transcripts as the source. HTBI primers were employed in a first-round RT-PCR of the TCR CDR3. TCRdb reprocessed the multiplex PCR reads with MiXCR, giving one entry per CDR3 protein. The sample includes about 570,000 distinct CDR3 sequences, 14% of them seen just once. The sequenced sample consisted of blood. These receptors came from a woman in her 40s with Graves' hyperthyroidism.

This clonotype has a handful of counts. The chain links TRBV2 to TRBJ1-4, with D maybe TRBD1 (6 bases). Trimming stripped 4 bases from V and 6 bases from J, with 9 bases between. The CDR3 contains 13 residues. The germline gives CDR1 SNHLY, CDR2 FYNNEI. The CDR3 coding sequence is TGTGCCAGCAGTGTGGACAGTTATGAAAAACTGTTTTTT. Translated: CASSVDSYEKLFF.

The chain has TRBV14 and TRBJ2-1; 8 bases match TRBD2. The length of the CDR3 is 16 residues. V gave up 2 bases and J gave up 7 bases; unmatched junction bases: 10. CDR1 is SGHDN and CDR2 is FVKESK in the germline V gene. The CDR3 loop is CASSQLLAGGTNEQFF. CDR3 nucleotides: TGTGCCAGCAGCCAACTTTTGGCGGGAGGTACTAATGAGCAGTTCTTC.

This clonotype was seen repeatedly, ten times or more. The rearrangement links TRBV6-5 to TRBJ2-7; D may be TRBD2 (6 bases). This CDR3 is 15 amino acids long. The germline V gene encodes CDR1 MNHEY and CDR2 SVGAGI. V lost 3 bases, J lost 2 bases, and 14 bases lay in between. The CDR3: CASSYSSGRTYEQYF. Here the CDR3 DNA reads TGTGCCAGCAGTTATTCGAGCGGGCGTACCTACGAGCAGTACTTC.

This chain links TRBV5-1 with TRBJ2-7, with D maybe TRBD1 (6 bases). V gave up 8 bases and J gave up 0 bases, with 12 bases separating them. Germline V gene sequence: CDR1 SGHRS, CDR2 YFSETQ. CDR3 size: 13 residues. The CDR3 reads CASYRDNSYEQYF. The CDR3 region has the DNA TGCGCCAGTTACCGGGACAACTCCTACGAGCAGTACTTC.

This clonotype was seen repeatedly, ten times or more. V and J are TRBV11-2 and TRBJ2-7; D unresolved. The V gene's germline CDR1 is SGHAT and CDR2 FQNNGV. Between the trimmed V and J ends, which lost 1 base and 6 bases, there was a span of 10 bases. CDR3 length: 13 residues. This CDR3 reads CASSLVLVGEQYF. The CDR3 DNA reads TGTGCCAGCAGCTTAGTATTGGTCGGCGAGCAGTACTTC.

The J gene is TRBJ2-1, the V gene TRBV4-1; the match to TRBD1 covers 9 bases. From germline, CDR1 is MGHRA and CDR2 YSYEKL. V was pared by 0 bases and J by 9 bases, with 9 bases of the junction left unmatched. The CDR3 spans 16 residues. The CDR3 loop reads CASSQEAGQGGGEQFF. CDR3 in DNA: TGCGCCAGCAGCCAAGAAGCGGGACAGGGCGGAGGTGAGCAGTTCTTC.

This rearrangement joins TRBV28 to TRBJ2-5, with 10 bases lining up with TRBD2. The CDR3 covers 15 residues. The V and J ends lost 3 bases and 4 bases, in that order; junction bases with no gene match: 5. Germline V lookup: CDR1 MDHEN, CDR2 SYDVKM. The CDR3 nucleotides read TGTGCCAGCAGTTTGCCTAGCGGGAGTTCAGAGACCCAGTACTTC. It specifies CASSLPSGSSETQYF.

A few counts support this clonotype. The genes are TRBV7-9 and TRBJ2-7; D not certain. CDR3 length: 14 residues. Germline V CDR1 and CDR2: SEHNR, FQNEAQ (reference sequence). Trimming took off 6 bases at V and 2 bases at J, with 14 bases between the two ends. The DNA for the CDR3 is TGTGCCAGCAGGCCTGACATCGCCGCCTACGAGCAGTACTTC. Translation: CASRPDIAAYEQYF.

This clonotype has more than one count but fewer than ten. The rearrangement uses TRBV30 and TRBJ2-2, with unresolved D. The ends were cut back, 0 bases at V and 7 bases at J, with 9 bases in the middle. This CDR3 region has 13 residues. Germline V lookup: CDR1 GTSNPN, CDR2 SVGIG (reference sequence). CDR3 bases: TGTGCCTGGAGTGTATTCGGTGGCGGGGAGCTGTTTTTT. Translating it yields CAWSVFGGGELFF.

Ten or more counts support this clonotype. This sequence joins TRBV3-1 and TRBJ2-1, with a weak D call TRBD2 (6 bases). Trimming cost V 1 base and J 9 bases, with 13 bases left between them. CDR3 length: 14 residues. CDR1 and CDR2 (germline): LGHDT, YNNKEL (reference sequence). CDR3 DNA: TGTGCCAGCAGCCAAGGACTAGAATTAAGTGAGCAGTTCTTC. It is translated as CASSQGLELSEQFF.

This clonotype came up many times. The chain employs TRBV7-8 and TRBJ2-7; D gene uncertain. V gave up 5 bases and J gave up 2 bases, with 13 bases separating them. Germline loops: CDR1 SGHVS, CDR2 FQNEAQ. CDR3 size: 14 residues. CDR3 sequence (DNA): TGTGCCAGCAGCCCGAGTGATGGAACCTACGAGCAGTACTTC. Residues: CASSPSDGTYEQYF.

The gene calls are TRBV12-3 or TRBV12-4 and TRBJ1-4; 7 bases fit TRBD1. The CDR3 consists of 16 residues. With 6 bases clipped from V and 0 bases from J, the junction kept 7 bases outside the gene matches. Here the CDR3 reads CASRRTGLPTNEKLFF. CDR3 DNA: TGTGCCAGCAGACGGACAGGCCTCCCAACTAATGAAAAACTGTTTTTT.

This clonotype was seen many times. The rearrangement links TRBV28 to TRBJ1-2; TRBD1 is a possible D gene (5 bases). The CDR3 is 13 amino acids. Per germline, CDR1 MDHEN and CDR2 SYDVKM. Trimming shortened V by 6 bases and J by 5 bases, and 13 bases separated the two germline ends. CDR3 residues: CASSPGAAYGYTF. The DNA of the CDR3 is TGTGCCAGCAGCCCTGGGGCAGCATATGGCTACACCTTC.

This clonotype has only a few counts. The gene calls are TRBV28 and TRBJ1-3; D might be TRBD1 (5 bases). The germline V gene encodes CDR1 MDHEN and CDR2 SYDVKM. V shed 8 bases and J shed 5 bases, with 13 bases lying between them. The CDR3 totals 13 residues. The CDR3 protein is CASGGDSRNTIYF. The CDR3, as DNA: TGTGCCAGCGGGGGGGATAGTAGAAACACCATATATTTT. Looking up the rest from reference TRBV28 and TRBJ1-3 gives the full variable domain: DVKVTQSSRYLVKRTGEKVFLECVQDMDHENMFWYRQDPGLGLRLIYFSYDVKMKEKGDIPEGYSVSREKKERFSLILESASTNQTSMYLCASGGDSRNTIYFGEGSWLTVV.

This clonotype was counted ten times or more. This chain uses TRBV6-6 with TRBJ1-3; TRBD1 matches at 9 bases. With V trimmed by 0 bases and J by 4 bases, 4 bases remained unmatched. Per germline, CDR1 MNHNY and CDR2 SVGAGI (reference sequence). This CDR3 is 16 amino acids long. In nucleotides, the CDR3 is TGTGCCAGCAGTTACTCCGGGACAGGGTCCGGAAACACCATATATTTT. The encoded protein is CASSYSGTGSGNTIYF.

In its sample, this clonotype was seen many times. The chain links TRBV7-6 to TRBJ1-2, with D uncertain. Deletions cut 5 bases from V and 4 bases from J, with 11 bases between. The V gene's germline CDR1 is SGHVS and CDR2 FNYEAQ. This CDR3 contains 13 residues. CDR3 residues: CASSQKPFYGYTF. CDR3 bases: TGTGCCAGCAGCCAAAAGCCCTTCTATGGCTACACCTTC.

On this clonotype itself: The CDR3 does not close with the conserved phenylalanine or tryptophan, likely indicating a read error. The DNA is left out, because the CDR3 cannot be placed on it with certainty; the CDR3 is given as TCRdb lists it. This rearrangement joins TRBV9 to TRBJ2-7; the tabulated D call, TRBD1, remains unverified against the DNA. The CDR3 is 16 amino acids in total, end residues counted. Germline V gene data show CDR1 as SGDLS and CDR2 as YYNGEE. The CDR3 is CASSVDGGTGSYERYL.

The V call is TRBV27, the J call TRBJ2-3; TRBD1 matches 9 bases. V lost 3 bases to trimming and J lost 1 base; unmatched junction nucleotides: 2. This CDR3 is built from 15 residues. From germline, CDR1 is MNHEY and CDR2 SMNVEV (reference sequence). This CDR3 reads CASSFRTGGTDTQYF. The CDR3 nucleotides are TGTGCCAGCAGTTTCCGGACAGGGGGCACAGATACGCAGTATTTT.

Ten or more counts support this clonotype. The chain has TRBV20-1 and TRBJ2-3; tentative D call: TRBD2 (6 bases). There are 16 residues in the CDR3. CDR1 and CDR2 (germline): DFQATT, SNEGSKA (reference sequence). V lost 6 bases and J 6 bases, leaving 25 bases between the germline ends. In DNA, the CDR3 is TGCAGTGCCCATAGAGTGGGCAGGACACGGGGGGATACGCAGTATTTT. Residues: CSAHRVGRTRGDTQYF.

This clonotype was counted only a few times. The rearrangement uses TRBV30 and TRBJ2-3, with TRBD2 identical over 8 bases. The ends lost 0 bases at V and 4 bases at J; junction bases unmatched: 9. This CDR3 contains 16 residues. Germline CDR1 reads GTSNPN; CDR2 reads SVGIG (reference sequence). CDR3 residues: CAWSVVGLAFSDTQYF. DNA for the CDR3: TGTGCCTGGAGTGTAGTTGGACTAGCCTTCTCAGATACGCAGTATTTT.

This clonotype was observed at least ten times. This chain connects TRBV28 to TRBJ1-1; 7 bases match TRBD1. Germline V gives CDR1 MDHEN, CDR2 SYDVKM. V shed 1 base, J shed 5 bases, and the junction held 7 bases outside the gene matches. This CDR3 has 15 amino acids. The CDR3, as DNA: TGTGCCAGCAGTTTATCCTACAGGGGATGGACTGAAGCTTTCTTT. Protein sequence: CASSLSYRGWTEAFF.

This clonotype occurred many times. The rearrangement links TRBV27 to TRBJ1-1; no definite D call. V was trimmed by 6 bases and J by 4 bases, leaving 15 bases between them. The CDR3 is 14 residues long. CDR1 and CDR2 (germline): MNHEY, SMNVEV (reference sequence). The CDR3 loop reads CASSQSGRTTEAFF. The DNA of the CDR3 is TGTGCCAGCAGCCAATCCGGAAGGACCACTGAAGCTTTCTTT.

Ten or more counts support this clonotype. This rearrangement joins TRBV5-1 to TRBJ1-2, with unresolved D. V was cut by 0 bases and J by 8 bases, with 14 bases left in between. The CDR3 loop spans 14 amino acids. Germline CDR1 and CDR2: SGHRS and YFSETQ. The CDR3 region has the DNA TGCGCCAGCAGCTTGGACGGTACGGCTGGAGGCTACACCTTC. Translation: CASSLDGTAGGYTF. Based on the CDR3 plus reference TRBV5-1 and TRBJ1-2, the full variable domain is KAGVTQTPRYLIKTRGQQVTLSCSPISGHRSVSWYQQTPGQGLQFLFEYFSETQRNKGNFPGRFSGRQFSNSRSEMNVSTLELGDSALYLCASSLDGTAGGYTFGSGTRLTVV.

At least ten counts were recorded for this clonotype. The CDR3 DNA reads as TGTGCCAGCACGCTAGCGGGACCGAAAGAGACCCAGTACTTC. It translates to CASTLAGPKETQYF. The chain couples TRBV2 to TRBJ2-5, with 9 bases fitting TRBD2. Unmatched junction bases numbered 6, after V lost 7 bases and J lost 3 bases. Per germline, CDR1 SNHLY and CDR2 FYNNEI. The CDR3 has 14 residues.

This clonotype was recorded at least ten times. At one end the junction does not follow the germline gene, possibly because of a read error. The V and J genes are TRBV14 and TRBJ2-5; 11 nucleotides match TRBD2. The CDR3 runs 15 residues. Germline CDR1 is SGHDN and CDR2 is FVKESK. CDR3 sequence (DNA): TGCGCCAGCAGCCAAGGACTAGCGGGTCAAGAGACCCAGTACTTC. Protein: CASSQGLAGQETQYF.

The V call is TRBV29-1, the J call TRBJ1-5; 9 bases map to TRBD1. V lost 6 bases, J lost 5 bases, and 8 bases stayed unmatched. Germline assignment: CDR1 SQVTM and CDR2 ANQGSEA. The CDR3 consists of 14 residues. CDR3 in amino acids: CSVAPGTGHQPQHF. In DNA form, the CDR3 reads TGCAGCGTAGCCCCCGGGACAGGGCATCAGCCCCAGCATTTT.

A note on this clonotype: This may stem from a read error, because a much larger clone lies one nucleotide away. The rearrangement uses TRBV24-1 and TRBJ2-1, with D perhaps TRBD1 (5 bases). Deletions cut 3 bases from V and 9 bases from J, with 14 bases between. Germline V gene sequence: CDR1 KGHDR, CDR2 SFDVKD. This CDR3 has 14 amino acids. CDR3 coding DNA: TGTGCCACCAGTGATACAGACAGCTTCCGTGAGCAGTTCTTC. Translated, it gives CATSDTDSFREQFF.

This clonotype was counted at least ten times. V gene TRBV28 combines with J gene TRBJ1-1, with D perhaps matching TRBD1 (5 bases). Trimming pared 3 bases from V and 0 bases from J, leaving 14 bases between. This CDR3 is 16 amino acids long. Per the germline V gene, CDR1 is MDHEN and CDR2 is SYDVKM. The CDR3 spells CASSLGPGYMNTEAFF. The CDR3 coding sequence is TGTGCCAGCAGTTTGGGGCCGGGATACATGAACACTGAAGCTTTCTTT.

This clonotype was recorded many times. V gene TRBV7-2 combines with J gene TRBJ2-3; 9 positions agree with TRBD2. The CDR3 contains 16 residues. The V gene's germline CDR1 is SGHTA and CDR2 FQGNSA. The V and J ends lost 2 bases and 6 bases, in that order; junction bases with no gene match: 9. The CDR3 protein is CASSLRRGGLGDTQYF. The CDR3 nucleotides are TGTGCCAGCAGCTTAAGGCGGGGGGGCTTGGGGGATACGCAGTATTTT.

This clonotype has a count of ten or more. J is TRBJ2-7 and V is TRBV7-2, with a possible D match to TRBD1 (5 bases). Germline CDR1 reads SGHTA; CDR2 reads FQGNSA. The CDR3 spans 14 residues. Deletions cut 4 bases from V and 7 bases from J, with 17 bases between. This CDR3 is CASSSNQGPLEQYF. The DNA of the CDR3 is TGTGCCAGCAGCTCTAATCAGGGTCCCTTAGAGCAGTACTTC.

This clonotype occurred many times. The rearrangement joins TRBV9 to TRBJ2-1; 12 bases map to TRBD1. The V and J ends lost 4 bases and 10 bases, in that order; junction bases with no gene match: 12. There are 16 residues in the CDR3. In germline, CDR1 is SGDLS, CDR2 YYNGEE. The CDR3 DNA sequence: TGTGCCAGCAGCTACATCACCGGGACAGGGGGCAACGAGCAGTTCTTC. This translates into CASSYITGTGGNEQFF.

The CDR3 DNA reads TGTGCCAGCAGTGGACAGGGGACCGGGGAGCTGTTTTTT. The encoded protein is CASSGQGTGELFF. The chain links TRBV2 to TRBJ2-2; TRBD1 matches at 8 bases. CDR3 length: 13 amino acids. The ends lost 4 bases at V and 5 bases at J; junction bases unmatched: 0. Germline V lookup: CDR1 SNHLY, CDR2 FYNNEI.